The TCR beta chain under discussion was sequenced for a study of CD8 T cells in ankylosing spondylitis. Overall study findings and caveats: Disease-linked clones reportedly showed significant enrichment in matched ankylosing spondylitis synovial fluid. CD8+ cells made up the disease-linked clones, which were relatively rare in peripheral blood. It appeared that ankylosing spondylitis blood was characterized by a TCR beta motif of 8 or 9 highly homologous variants.

Between the trimmed V and J ends, which lost 5 bases and 4 bases, there was a span of 5 bases. This CDR3 is built from 11 residues. Looked up from germline, CDR1 is MNHEY and CDR2 is SVGEGT. This clonotype was recorded a few times. Its target is not known. TCRdb independently ran MiXCR on the 5' RACE reads; one entry per CDR3 protein. The profile shows approximately 350,000 distinct CDR3 sequences, roughly 15% of them singletons. The clonotype comes from a male donor with ankylosing spondylitis or in good health (not recorded which). The chain joins TRBV6-2 or TRBV6-3 to TRBJ2-5, with no clear D. Sequencing used blood, either unsorted or a sorted T cell fraction (not recorded which). CDR3 nucleotides: TGTGCCAGCAGTACGAGAGAGACCCAGTACTTC. Its translation: CASSTRETQYF.